This TCR beta chain was identified during a study of tumor and adjacent non-tumor tissue in lung cancer. Regarding this clonotype: Germline is not matched at one junction end, which may reflect a read error.

The library came from three nested PCR rounds adapted from ARM-PCR protocols. In TCRdb, the multiplex PCR reads were re-called with MiXCR into one record per CDR3 protein. The sample includes about 76,000 distinct CDR3 sequences, approximately 78% seen only once; the top ten take 50% to 65%. CDR3 size: 14 residues. CDR1 is SGHAT and CDR2 is FQNNGV in the germline V gene. RNA was extracted from bulk tissue without any cell sorting. The normal lung tissue was taken more than 3 cm from the tumor edge. Material for sequencing was distant non-tumor lung tissue. The chain carries TRBV11-2 and TRBJ2-7, with D possibly matching TRBD1 (5 bases). The TCR was taken from a man aged 60-69 years with non-small cell lung cancer. CDR3 coding DNA: TGTGCCAGTAGCTTCGGGTCAGGGCCCTACGAGCAGTACTTC. Amino acid sequence: CASSFGSGPYEQYF.